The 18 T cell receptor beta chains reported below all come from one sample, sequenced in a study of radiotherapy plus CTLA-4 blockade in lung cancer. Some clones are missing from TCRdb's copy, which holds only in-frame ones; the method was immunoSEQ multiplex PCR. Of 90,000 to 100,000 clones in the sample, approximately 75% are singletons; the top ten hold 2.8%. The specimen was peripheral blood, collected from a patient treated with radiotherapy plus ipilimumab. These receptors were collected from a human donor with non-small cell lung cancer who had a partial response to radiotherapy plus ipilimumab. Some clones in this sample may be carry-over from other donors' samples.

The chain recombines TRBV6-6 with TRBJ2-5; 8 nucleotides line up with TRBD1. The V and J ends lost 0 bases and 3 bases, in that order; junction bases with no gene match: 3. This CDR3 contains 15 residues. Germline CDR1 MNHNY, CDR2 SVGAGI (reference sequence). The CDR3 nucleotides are TGTGCCAGCAGTTACTCCGGACAGGGCAAAGAGACCCAGTACTTC. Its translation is CASSYSGQGKETQYF.

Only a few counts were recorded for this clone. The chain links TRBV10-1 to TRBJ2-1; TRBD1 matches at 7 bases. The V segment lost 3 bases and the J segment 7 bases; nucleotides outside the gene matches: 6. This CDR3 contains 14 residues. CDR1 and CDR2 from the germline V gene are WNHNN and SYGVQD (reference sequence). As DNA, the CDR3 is TGCGCCAGCAGTGAAGGGCAGGGGGTGAATGAGCAGTTCTTC. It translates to CASSEGQGVNEQFF.

The CDR3 nucleotides read TGTGCCAGCAGCTTAATTGGTAGCGGGGGGGCCCTGGACAATGAGCAGTTCTTC. Amino acid sequence: CASSLIGSGGALDNEQFF. This chain links TRBV7-3 with TRBJ2-1; TRBD2 matches 11 bases. V dropped 1 base and J dropped 5; count of bases not matched to a gene: 10. Germline CDR1 SGHTA, CDR2 FQGTGA. The CDR3 consists of 18 residues.

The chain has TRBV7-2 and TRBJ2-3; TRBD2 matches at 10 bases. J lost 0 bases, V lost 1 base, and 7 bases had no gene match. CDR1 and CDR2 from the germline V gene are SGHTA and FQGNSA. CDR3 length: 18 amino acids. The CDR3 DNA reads TGTGCCAGCAGCTTAGGGCTAGCGGGGGCCTCTAGCACAGATACGCAGTATTTT. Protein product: CASSLGLAGASSTDTQYF.

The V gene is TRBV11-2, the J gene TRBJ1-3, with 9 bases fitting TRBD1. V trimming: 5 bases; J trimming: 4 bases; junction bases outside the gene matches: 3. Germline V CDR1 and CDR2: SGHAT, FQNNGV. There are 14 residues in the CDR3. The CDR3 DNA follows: TGTGCCAGCAGCCGGACAGGGGTAGGAAACACCATATATTTT. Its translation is CASSRTGVGNTIYF.

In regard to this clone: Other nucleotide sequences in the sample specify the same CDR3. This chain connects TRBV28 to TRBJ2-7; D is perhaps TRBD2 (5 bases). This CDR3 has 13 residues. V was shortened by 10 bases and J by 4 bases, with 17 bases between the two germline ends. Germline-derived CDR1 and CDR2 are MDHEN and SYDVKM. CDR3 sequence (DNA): TGTGCCACCCTGGTGAGCGGTACTTACGAGCAGTACTTC. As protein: CATLVSGTYEQYF.

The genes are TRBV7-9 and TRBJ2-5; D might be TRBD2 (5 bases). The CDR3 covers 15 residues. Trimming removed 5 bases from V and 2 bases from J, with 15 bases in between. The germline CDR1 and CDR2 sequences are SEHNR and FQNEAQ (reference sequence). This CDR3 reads CASSRLTSGQETQYF. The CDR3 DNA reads TGTGCCAGCAGCCGACTAACGAGCGGACAAGAGACCCAGTACTTC.

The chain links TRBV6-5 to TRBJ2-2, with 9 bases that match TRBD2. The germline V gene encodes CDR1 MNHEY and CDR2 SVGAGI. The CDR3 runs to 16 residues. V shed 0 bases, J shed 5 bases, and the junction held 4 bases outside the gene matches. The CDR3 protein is CASSYSSGRTTGELFF. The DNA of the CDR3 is TGTGCCAGCAGTTACTCGAGCGGGAGGACGACCGGGGAGCTGTTTTTT.

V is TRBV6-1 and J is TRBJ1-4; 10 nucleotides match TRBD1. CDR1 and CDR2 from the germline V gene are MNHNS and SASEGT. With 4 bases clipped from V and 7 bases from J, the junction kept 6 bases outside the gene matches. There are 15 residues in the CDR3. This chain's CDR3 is CASSVDRGSGEKLFF. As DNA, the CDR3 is TGTGCCAGCAGTGTGGACAGGGGGTCGGGTGAAAAACTGTTTTTT.

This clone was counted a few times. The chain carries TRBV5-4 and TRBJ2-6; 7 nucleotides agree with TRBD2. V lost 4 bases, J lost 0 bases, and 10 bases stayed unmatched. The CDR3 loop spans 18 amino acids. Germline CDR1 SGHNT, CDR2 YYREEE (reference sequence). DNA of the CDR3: TGTGCCAGCAGCAGGCGTCTAGCGGACGCCTCTGGGGCCAACGTCCTGACTTTC. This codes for CASSRRLADASGANVLTF.

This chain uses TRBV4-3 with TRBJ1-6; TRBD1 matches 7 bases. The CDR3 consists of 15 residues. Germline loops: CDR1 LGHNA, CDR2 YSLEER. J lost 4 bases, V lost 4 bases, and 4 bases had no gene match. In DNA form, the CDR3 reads TGCGCCAGCAGCCGAGACAGGGCGTATAATTCACCCCTCCACTTT. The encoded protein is CASSRDRAYNSPLHF.

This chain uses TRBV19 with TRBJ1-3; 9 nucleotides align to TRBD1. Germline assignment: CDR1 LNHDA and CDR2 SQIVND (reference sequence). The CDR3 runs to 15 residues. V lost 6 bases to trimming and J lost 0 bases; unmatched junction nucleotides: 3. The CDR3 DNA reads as TGTGCCAGTAGCCAGACAGGGGGCTCTGGAAACACCATATATTTT. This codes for CASSQTGGSGNTIYF.

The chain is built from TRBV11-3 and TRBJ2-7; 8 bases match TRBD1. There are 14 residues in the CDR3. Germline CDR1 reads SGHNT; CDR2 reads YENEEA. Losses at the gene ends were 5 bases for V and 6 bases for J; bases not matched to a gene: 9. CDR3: CASSPRTGTSEQYF. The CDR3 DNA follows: TGTGCCAGCAGCCCCCGGACAGGGACCAGCGAGCAGTACTTC.

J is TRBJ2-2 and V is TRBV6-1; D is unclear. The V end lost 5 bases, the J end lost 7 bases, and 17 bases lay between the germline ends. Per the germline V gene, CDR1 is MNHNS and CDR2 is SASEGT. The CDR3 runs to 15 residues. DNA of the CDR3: TGTGCCAGCAGTTTGGAAACAGCTGACCTCGGGGAGCTGTTTTTT. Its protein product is CASSLETADLGELFF.

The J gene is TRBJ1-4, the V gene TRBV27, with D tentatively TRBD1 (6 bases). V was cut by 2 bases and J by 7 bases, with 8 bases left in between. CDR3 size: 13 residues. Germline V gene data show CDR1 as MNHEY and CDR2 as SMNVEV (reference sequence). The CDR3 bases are TGTGCCAGCAGTTTACAGGGGAGTGAAAAACTGTTTTTT. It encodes CASSLQGSEKLFF.

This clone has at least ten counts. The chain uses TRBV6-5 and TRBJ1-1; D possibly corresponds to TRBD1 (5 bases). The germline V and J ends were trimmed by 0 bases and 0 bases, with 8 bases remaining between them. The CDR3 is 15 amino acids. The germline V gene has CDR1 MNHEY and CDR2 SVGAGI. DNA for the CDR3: TGTGCCAGCAGTTACTCGACAGCTATGAACACTGAAGCTTTCTTT. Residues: CASSYSTAMNTEAFF.

CDR3 sequence (DNA): TGCGCCAGCAGCTTGTTCGGGACAGCCAATGAGCAGTTCTTC. This sequence encodes CASSLFGTANEQFF. This rearrangement joins TRBV5-1 to TRBJ2-1, with TRBD1 matching 7 bases. Germline V gene lookup returns CDR1 SGHRS and CDR2 YFSETQ. Trimming removed 1 base from V and 6 bases from J; junction bases left unmatched: 4. The CDR3 spans 14 residues.

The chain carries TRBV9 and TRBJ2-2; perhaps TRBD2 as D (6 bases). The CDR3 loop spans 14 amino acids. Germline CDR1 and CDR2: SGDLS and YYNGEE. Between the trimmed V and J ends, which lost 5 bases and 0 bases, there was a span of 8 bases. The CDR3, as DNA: TGTGCCAGCAGGCGGGGTTCGAACACCGGGGAGCTGTTTTTT. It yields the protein CASRRGSNTGELFF.